This T cell receptor beta chain was found in a study of T cells in Graves' hyperthyroidism and ophthalmopathy. Study outcomes and limitations: Clonotypes that were expanded in thyroid above 0.001 mostly appeared in blood too. Ophthalmopathy onset followed model prediction by a median approximately seven months.

This clonotype occurred many times. The antigen is undetermined. RNA transcripts were the template for amplifying TCR beta CDR3 regions. The HTBI set primed first-round TCR CDR3 RT-PCR. One entry per CDR3 protein results from TCRdb running MiXCR on the multiplex PCR reads. In the table there are 500,000 to 650,000 distinct CDR3 sequences, 20% of which are singletons. Germline CDR1 is SNHLY and CDR2 is FYNNEI. With V trimmed by 6 bases and J by 1 base, 5 bases remained unmatched. The CDR3 is made up of 14 amino acids. Uncontrolled infection, other autoimmune disease, pregnancy and lactation each barred patients from inclusion. Extraction of PBMCs used approximately 10 ml of fresh peripheral blood.

The sample consisted of blood. The source of this sequence is a man aged 35 to 55 with Graves' ophthalmopathy. J is TRBJ1-2 and V is TRBV2, with 7 bases lining up with TRBD1. The CDR3 DNA sequence: TGTGCCAGCAGCGAGACAGGGTTTAACTATGGCTACACCTTC. This encodes CASSETGFNYGYTF.